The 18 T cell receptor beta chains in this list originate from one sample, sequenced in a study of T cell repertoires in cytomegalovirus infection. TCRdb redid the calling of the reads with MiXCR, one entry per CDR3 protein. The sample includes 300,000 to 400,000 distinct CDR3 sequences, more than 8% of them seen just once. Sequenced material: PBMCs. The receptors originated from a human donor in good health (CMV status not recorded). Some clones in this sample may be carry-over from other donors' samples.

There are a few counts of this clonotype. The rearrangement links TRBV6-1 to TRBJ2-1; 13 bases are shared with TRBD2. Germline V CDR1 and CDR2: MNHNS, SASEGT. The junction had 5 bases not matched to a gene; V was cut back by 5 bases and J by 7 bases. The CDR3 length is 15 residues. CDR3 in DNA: TGTGCCAGCAGTTTGACTAGCGGGAGGACTAATGAGCAGTTCTTC. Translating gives CASSLTSGRTNEQFF.

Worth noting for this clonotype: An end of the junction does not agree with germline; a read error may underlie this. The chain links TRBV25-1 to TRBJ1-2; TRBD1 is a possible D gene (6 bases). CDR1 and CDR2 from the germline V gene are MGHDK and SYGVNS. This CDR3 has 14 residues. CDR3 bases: TGTGCCAGCGGTGAATTCGACAGGCTATATGGCTACACCTTC. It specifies CASGEFDRLYGYTF.

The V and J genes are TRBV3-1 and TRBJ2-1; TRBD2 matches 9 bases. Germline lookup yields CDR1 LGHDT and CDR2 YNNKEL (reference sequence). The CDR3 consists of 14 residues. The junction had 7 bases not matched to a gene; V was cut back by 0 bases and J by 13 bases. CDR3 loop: CASSQEGNSGSQFF. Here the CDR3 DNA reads TGTGCCAGCAGCCAAGAAGGGAATAGCGGGAGCCAGTTCTTC.

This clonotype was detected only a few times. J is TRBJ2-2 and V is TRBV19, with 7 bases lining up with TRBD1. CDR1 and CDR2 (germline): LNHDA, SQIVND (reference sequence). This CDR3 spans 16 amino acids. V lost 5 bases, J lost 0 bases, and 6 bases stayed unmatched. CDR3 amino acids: CASSGPGTANTGELFF. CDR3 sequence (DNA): TGTGCCAGTAGTGGCCCCGGGACAGCGAACACCGGGGAGCTGTTTTTT.

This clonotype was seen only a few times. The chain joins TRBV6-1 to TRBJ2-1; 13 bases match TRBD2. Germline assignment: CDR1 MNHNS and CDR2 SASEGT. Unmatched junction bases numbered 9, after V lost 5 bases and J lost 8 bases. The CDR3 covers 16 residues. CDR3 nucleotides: TGTGCCAGCAGTTCCATACTAGCGGGAGGGCGGGATGAGCAGTTCTTC. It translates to CASSSILAGGRDEQFF.

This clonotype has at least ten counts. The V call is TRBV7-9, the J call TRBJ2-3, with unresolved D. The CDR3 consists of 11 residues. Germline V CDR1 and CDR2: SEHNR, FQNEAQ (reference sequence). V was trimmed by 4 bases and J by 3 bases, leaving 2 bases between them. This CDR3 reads CASSWTDTQYF. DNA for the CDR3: TGTGCCAGCAGCTGGACAGATACGCAGTATTTT.

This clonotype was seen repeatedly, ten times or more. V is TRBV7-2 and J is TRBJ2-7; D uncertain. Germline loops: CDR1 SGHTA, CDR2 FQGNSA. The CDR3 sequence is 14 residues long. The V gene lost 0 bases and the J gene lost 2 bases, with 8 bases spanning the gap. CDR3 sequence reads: CASSLAASTYEQYF. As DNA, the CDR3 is TGTGCCAGCAGCTTAGCAGCGTCTACCTACGAGCAGTACTTC.

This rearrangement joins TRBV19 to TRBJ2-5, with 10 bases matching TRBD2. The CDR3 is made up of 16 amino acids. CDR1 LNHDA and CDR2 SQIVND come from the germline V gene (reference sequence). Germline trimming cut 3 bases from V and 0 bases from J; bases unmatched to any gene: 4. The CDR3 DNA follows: TGTGCCAGTAGTATCACTAGCGGGGAGAACCAAGAGACCCAGTACTTC. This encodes CASSITSGENQETQYF.

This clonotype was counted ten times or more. The CDR3 loop reads CASSLVITGQVTYEQYF. CDR3 sequence (DNA): TGTGCCAGCAGCTTAGTGATTACGGGACAGGTGACCTACGAGCAGTACTTC. The chain has TRBV7-9 and TRBJ2-7, with TRBD1 matching over 8 bases. This CDR3 has 17 amino acids. V gave up 1 base and J gave up 2 bases; unmatched junction bases: 10. Germline V gene lookup returns CDR1 SEHNR and CDR2 FQNEAQ (reference sequence).

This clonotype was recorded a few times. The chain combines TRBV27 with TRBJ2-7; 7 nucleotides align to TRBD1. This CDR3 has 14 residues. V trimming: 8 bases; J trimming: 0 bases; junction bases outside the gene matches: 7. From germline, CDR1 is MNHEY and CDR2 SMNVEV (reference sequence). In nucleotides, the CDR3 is TGTGCCAGCTCAAAGACAGGGACCTCCTACGAGCAGTACTTC. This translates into CASSKTGTSYEQYF.

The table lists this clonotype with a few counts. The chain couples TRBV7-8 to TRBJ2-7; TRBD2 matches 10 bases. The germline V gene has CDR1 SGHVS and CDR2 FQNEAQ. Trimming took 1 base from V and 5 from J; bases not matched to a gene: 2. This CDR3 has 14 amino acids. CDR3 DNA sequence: TGTGCCAGCAGCTTAGTTAGCGGGAGGAACGAGCAGTACTTC. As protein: CASSLVSGRNEQYF.

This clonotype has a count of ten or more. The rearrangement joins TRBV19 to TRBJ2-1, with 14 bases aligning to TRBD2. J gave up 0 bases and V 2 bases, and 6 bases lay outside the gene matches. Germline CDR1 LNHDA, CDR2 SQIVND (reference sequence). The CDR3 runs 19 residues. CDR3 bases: TGTGCCAGTAGTATAAAGGGACTAGCGGGAGCTGGCTCCTACAATGAGCAGTTCTTC. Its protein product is CASSIKGLAGAGSYNEQFF.

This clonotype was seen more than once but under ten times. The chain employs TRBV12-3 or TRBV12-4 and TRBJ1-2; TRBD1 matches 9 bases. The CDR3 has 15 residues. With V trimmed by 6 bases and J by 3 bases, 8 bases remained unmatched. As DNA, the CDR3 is TGTGCCAGCAGGAATCCGGGACAGGGCGACTATGGCTACACCTTC. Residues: CASRNPGQGDYGYTF.

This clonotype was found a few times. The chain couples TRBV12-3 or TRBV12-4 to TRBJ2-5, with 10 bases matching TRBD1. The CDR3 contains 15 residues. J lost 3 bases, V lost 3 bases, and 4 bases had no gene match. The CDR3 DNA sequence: TGTGCCAGCAGTTTTACCGGGACAGGGGAAGAGACCCAGTACTTC. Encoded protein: CASSFTGTGEETQYF.

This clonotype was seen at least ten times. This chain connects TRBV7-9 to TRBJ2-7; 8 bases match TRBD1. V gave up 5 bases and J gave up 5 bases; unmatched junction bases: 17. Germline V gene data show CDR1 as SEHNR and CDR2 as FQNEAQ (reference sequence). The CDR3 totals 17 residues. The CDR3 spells CASSLYLRTGKVNEQYF. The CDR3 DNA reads TGTGCCAGCAGCCTTTACTTACGGACAGGGAAGGTAAACGAGCAGTACTTC.

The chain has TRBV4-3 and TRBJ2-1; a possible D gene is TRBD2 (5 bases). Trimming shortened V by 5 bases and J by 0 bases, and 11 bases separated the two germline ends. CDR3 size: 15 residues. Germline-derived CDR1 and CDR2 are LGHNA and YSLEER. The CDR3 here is CASSAEGLSYNEQFF. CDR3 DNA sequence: TGCGCCAGCAGCGCCGAGGGCCTCTCCTACAATGAGCAGTTCTTC.

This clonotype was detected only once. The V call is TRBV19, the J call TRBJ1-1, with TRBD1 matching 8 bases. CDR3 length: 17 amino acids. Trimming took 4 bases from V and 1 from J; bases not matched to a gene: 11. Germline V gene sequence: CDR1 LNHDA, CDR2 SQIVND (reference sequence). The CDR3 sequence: CASSSLTSGTGNTEAFF. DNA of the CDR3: TGTGCCAGTAGTAGTTTGACCTCCGGGACAGGGAACACTGAAGCTTTCTTT. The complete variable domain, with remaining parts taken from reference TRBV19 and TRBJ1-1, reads DGGITQSPKYLFRKEGQNVTLSCEQNLNHDAMYWYRQDPGQGLRLIYYSQIVNDFQKGDIAEGYSVSREKKESFPLTVTSAQKNPTAFYLCASSSLTSGTGNTEAFFGQGTRLTVV.

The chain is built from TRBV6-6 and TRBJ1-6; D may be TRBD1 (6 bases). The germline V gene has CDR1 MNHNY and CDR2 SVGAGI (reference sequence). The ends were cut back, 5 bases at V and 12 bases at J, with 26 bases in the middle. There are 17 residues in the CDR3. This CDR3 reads CASSEEPLTGGGLPLHF. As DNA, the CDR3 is TGTGCCAGCAGTGAGGAACCTCTGACAGGAGGTGGGTTACCCCTCCACTTT.